These T cell receptor beta chains were read from a single sample in a study of T-cell reconstitution after alpha-beta-depleted transplantation in children. TCRdb ran MiXCR on the PCR reads and lists one entry per CDR3 protein. The sample has approximately 82,000 distinct CDR3 sequences, roughly 18% seen once. The specimen comprised PBMCs, mostly from graft donor cells, sampled 360 days after TCRalphabeta/CD19-depleted stem cell transplant. These TCRs come from a male patient aged 2 to 9 who had a stem cell transplant for acute lymphoblastic leukemia, so the T cells may come from the graft donor. Each CDR3 is given with its conserved first and last residue. The D gene is left open where the match is weak. Clone size is stated in some rows and not others, as once, few, many or a class when expanded.

d_call	clone_size	v_call	j_call	cdr3_nt	cdr3_aa
.	.	TRBV7-2	TRBJ1-4	TGTGCCAGCAGCATGGGCGGGAGGCGGAATAATGAAAAACTGTTTTTT	CASSMGGRRNNEKLFF
.	.	TRBV4-1	TRBJ2-7	TGCGCCAGCAGCCGCGACCGGGACCAGCAGTACTTC	CASSRDRDQQYF
.	.	TRBV2	TRBJ2-5	TGTGCCAGCAGTGAATGGGGACACCGGGAGACCCAGTACTTC	CASSEWGHRETQYF
.	few	TRBV5-1	TRBJ2-5	TGCGCCAGCAGAAGGCAGGTCCAAGAGACCCAGTACTTC	CASRRQVQETQYF
.	few	TRBV6-1	TRBJ1-3	TGTGCCAGCAGTGAACTAACGTGGGCGGCTGGAAACACCATATATTTT	CASSELTWAAGNTIYF
.	few	TRBV20-1	TRBJ1-2	TGCAGTGCTATAAGGGGAGACTACACCTTC	CSAIRGDYTF
.	many	TRBV12-3/TRBV12-4	TRBJ1-2	TGTGCCAGCAGTAGACAGTCCTATGGCTACACCTTC	CASSRQSYGYTF
.	.	TRBV3-1	TRBJ2-3	TGTGCCAGCAGCCACATCACAGATACGCAGTATTTT	CASSHITDTQYF
.	.	TRBV10-3	TRBJ2-1	TGTGCGTCGGGAGCGTTTAACTCCTACAATGAGCAGTTCTTC	CASGAFNSYNEQFF
.	many	TRBV18	TRBJ2-1	TGTGCCAGCTCTCTTAGCGTTAGCTCCTACAATGAGCAGTTCTTC	CASSLSVSSYNEQFF
.	.	TRBV2	TRBJ2-5	TGTGCCAGCAGCAGGGATCTGGGAGAGACCCAGTACTTC	CASSRDLGETQYF
.	few	TRBV5-4	TRBJ2-1	TGTGCCAGCAGCCTCTGGGACAATGAGCAGTTCTTC	CASSLWDNEQFF
.	few	TRBV10-3	TRBJ2-3	TGTGCCATCAGTGTCGGCACAGATACGCAGTATTTT	CAISVGTDTQYF
TRBD2	.	TRBV12-3/TRBV12-4	TRBJ2-5	TGTGCCAGCAGTTTGGGACTAGCGGGAGGGCCTGAGACCCAGTACTTC	CASSLGLAGGPETQYF
TRBD2	.	TRBV6-5	TRBJ2-7	TGTGCCAGCACTTTACTAGCGAATGCCTACGAGCAGTACTTC	CASTLLANAYEQYF
.	.	TRBV12-3/TRBV12-4	TRBJ2-1	TGTGCCAGCAGCAGACCGGACCCTAGCTCCTACAATGAGCAGTTCTTC	CASSRPDPSSYNEQFF
.	.	TRBV5-1	TRBJ2-5	TGCGCCAGCAGCACACTAGTGAGAACGGAGACCCAGTACTTC	CASSTLVRTETQYF
.	few	TRBV7-9	TRBJ1-1	TGTGCCAGCAGCTCAATCCTGGGAACTGAAGCTTTCTTT	CASSSILGTEAFF
.	.	TRBV6-5	TRBJ2-1	TGTGCCAGCAGTTCGGGGCCCCCCCCGGACAATGAGCAGTTCTTC	CASSSGPPPDNEQFF
TRBD2	few	TRBV3-1	TRBJ2-5	TGTGCCAGCAGCCAAATTCGAACTAGCGGGAGGGCCCGCGAGACCCAGTACTTC	CASSQIRTSGRARETQYF
TRBD2	few	TRBV24-1	TRBJ2-1	TGTGCCACCAGTGAATTGCGTAGCGGGAGCAAGAATGAGCAGTTCTTC	CATSELRSGSKNEQFF
.	many	TRBV28	TRBJ2-3	TGTGCCAGCAGTTTAATGGCTACGCAGTATTTT	CASSLMATQYF
.	.	TRBV2	TRBJ2-1	TGTGCCAGCACCTCGGAATTTAGCTCCTACAATGAGCAGTTCTTC	CASTSEFSSYNEQFF
.	.	TRBV11-3	TRBJ2-2	TGTGCCAGCACCGGGACCAGGGGAGACACCGGGGAGCTGTTTTTT	CASTGTRGDTGELFF